Each of the 12 T cell receptor beta chains below was sequenced from the same sample in a study of blood T cell repertoires in COVID-19. Repertoires were generated with immunoSEQ multiplex PCR, while TCRdb's copy carries only in-frame clones and drops some. Of approximately 280,000 clones listed, roughly 85% are singletons. Sequenced material: PBMCs or T cells enriched from blood (not recorded which). The receptors here all came from a man aged 35 to 55 who had been exposed to COVID-19.

V is TRBV6-5 and J is TRBJ1-2; no clear D. Germline CDR1 and CDR2: MNHEY and SVGAGI. The CDR3 length is 14 residues. The V and J ends lost 1 base and 4 bases respectively, with 10 bases between them. CDR3 sequence (DNA): TGTGCCAGCAGTTACTACGGTATGAGCTATGGCTACACCTTC. Protein product: CASSYYGMSYGYTF.

The genes are TRBV11-2 and TRBJ2-7; 12 bases line up with TRBD2. This CDR3 contains 15 residues. With 1 base clipped from V and 4 bases from J, the junction kept 2 bases outside the gene matches. Germline CDR1 and CDR2: SGHAT and FQNNGV. This CDR3 reads CASSLGTSGTYEQYF. Here the CDR3 DNA reads TGTGCCAGCAGCTTAGGGACTAGCGGGACTTACGAGCAGTACTTC.

The V call is TRBV20-1, the J call TRBJ1-1; D might be TRBD1 (6 bases). The CDR3 covers 14 residues. The ends were cut back, 3 bases at V and 1 base at J, with 12 bases in the middle. Germline V gene data show CDR1 as DFQATT and CDR2 as SNEGSKA (reference sequence). The CDR3 sequence: CSASPRDKNTEAFF. CDR3 DNA: TGCAGTGCTAGTCCCCGGGACAAGAACACTGAAGCTTTCTTT.

The chain combines TRBV20-1 with TRBJ2-7, with TRBD2 identical over 10 bases. Germline lookup yields CDR1 DFQATT and CDR2 SNEGSKA (reference sequence). The CDR3 covers 14 residues. V dropped 5 bases and J dropped 3; count of bases not matched to a gene: 7. DNA for the CDR3: TGCAGTGCTCGTGGCACTAGCGGGAACTACGAGCAGTACTTC. Residues: CSARGTSGNYEQYF.

This clone turned up a few times. The chain is built from TRBV30 and TRBJ1-5, with 7 bases fitting TRBD1. The J segment lost 3 bases and the V segment lost 2 bases, leaving 4 bases of the junction unmatched. The germline gives CDR1 GTSNPN, CDR2 SVGIG (reference sequence). This CDR3 is built from 14 residues. The CDR3 DNA reads as TGTGCCTGGAGTAGGACAGGTAACAATCAGCCCCAGCATTTT. It is translated as CAWSRTGNNQPQHF.

The J gene is TRBJ2-3, the V gene TRBV19; 8 bases fit TRBD2. The CDR3 has 16 residues. CDR1 is LNHDA, CDR2 SQIVND, per germline (reference sequence). Unmatched junction bases numbered 19, after V lost 11 bases and J lost 6 bases. This chain's CDR3 is CAPTPASGSWGDTQYF. DNA of the CDR3: TGTGCCCCCACCCCGGCTAGCGGGTCCTGGGGGGATACGCAGTATTTT.

The chain combines TRBV30 with TRBJ2-1; 10 positions agree with TRBD2. Germline lookup yields CDR1 GTSNPN and CDR2 SVGIG (reference sequence). The V and J ends lost 2 bases and 15 bases, in that order; junction bases with no gene match: 7. CDR3 length equals 12 residues. Written as DNA, the CDR3 is TGTGCCTGGAGTACAAAAGCGGGAGGGACGTTCTTC. It specifies CAWSTKAGGTFF. Full variable domain (outside the CDR3, taken from reference TRBV30 and TRBJ2-1): SQTIHQWPATLVQPVGSPLSLECTVEGTSNPNLYWYRQAAGRGLQLLFYSVGIGQISSEVPQNLSASRPQDRQFILSSKKLLLSDSGFYLCAWSTKAGGTFFGPGTRLTVL.

CDR3 DNA sequence: TGCGCCAGCAGCCAACCCGGGACTAGCGGGGGCACCGGGGAGCTGTTTTTT. It specifies CASSQPGTSGGTGELFF. The chain uses TRBV4-1 and TRBJ2-2; 14 bases agree with TRBD2. CDR3 length equals 17 residues. Trimming removed 2 bases from V and 4 bases from J; junction bases left unmatched: 3. CDR1 MGHRA and CDR2 YSYEKL come from the germline V gene.

In its sample, this clone was seen once. The genes are TRBV11-3 and TRBJ2-3, with 10 bases matching TRBD2. Germline values: CDR1 SGHNT, CDR2 YENEEA. Trimming took 5 bases from V and 6 from J; bases not matched to a gene: 14. The CDR3 runs 17 residues. CDR3 DNA sequence: TGTGCCAGCAGCCTTTCCCGAGCGGGAGGGCCCGGGGATACGCAGTATTTT. The encoded protein is CASSLSRAGGPGDTQYF. Supplemented by reference TRBV11-3 and TRBJ2-3, the full variable domain reads EAGVVQSPRYKIIEKKQPVAFWCNPISGHNTLYWYLQNLGQGPELLIRYENEEAVDDSQLPKDRFSAERLKGVDSTLKIQPAELGDSAVYLCASSLSRAGGPGDTQYFGPGTRLTVL.

This chain joins TRBV27 and TRBJ2-5; unclear D gene. Trimming removed 7 bases at V and 5 bases at J, with 11 bases between. The CDR3 runs to 12 residues. Germline V gene data show CDR1 as MNHEY and CDR2 as SMNVEV (reference sequence). DNA for the CDR3: TGTGCCAGCAACCCTTGGGCGGAGACCCAGTACTTC. Encoded protein: CASNPWAETQYF.

CDR3: CASSIGGLVSGANVLTF. The CDR3 coding sequence is TGTGCCAGTAGTATAGGGGGACTTGTCTCCGGGGCCAACGTCCTGACTTTC. V usage is TRBV19 and J usage is TRBJ2-6; perhaps TRBD2 as D (6 bases). The V gene's germline CDR1 is LNHDA and CDR2 SQIVND (reference sequence). Trimming left V 1 base short and J 4 bases short, with 14 bases between. This CDR3 spans 17 amino acids.

This chain links TRBV5-4 with TRBJ2-3, with 9 bases that match TRBD2. V shed 4 bases, J shed 2 bases, and the junction held 14 bases outside the gene matches. The CDR3 covers 18 residues. Germline CDR1 reads SGHNT; CDR2 reads YYREEE (reference sequence). CDR3 in DNA: TGTGCCAGCAGCCCCCGCCCCATAGCGGGAGCCCTCACAGATACGCAGTATTTT. Its translation is CASSPRPIAGALTDTQYF.